This T cell receptor beta chain came from a study of T cell changes during pregnancy in multiple sclerosis (dated by TCRdb to about 2019). Describing the broader study: In women with multiple sclerosis, the researchers looked at how the T cell repertoire shifted as pregnancy progressed.

This clone has a single count. Its specific antigen is unknown. Per-base quality was not reported, and no clone a single base away is much larger than it. According to the germline V gene (reference sequence), CDR1 reads MNHEY and CDR2 reads SMNVEV. Including cysteine and phenylalanine, the CDR3 has 15 amino acids. Only the CDR3 part of the read is kept: 45 bases, read in frame from the first base. V is trimmed back by 0 bases and J by 1 base, and the junction contains 1 base that no gene match accounts for. Library method: the immunoSEQ multiplex PCR assay. Held by TCRdb, this immuneACCESS table contains in-frame sequences only and omits some clones. Under half of the omission traces to an unresolved V gene where checked; the cause of the rest is unknown. In this sample the table shows tens of thousands of clones, just under 95% of which occur a single time. In total, the top ten clones hold around 0.84% of the sample.

The sequences come from peripheral blood, collected in the third trimester of pregnancy. The sequence is built from TRBV27 and TRBJ1-1, with 8 bases in between that match TRBD1. This receptor was obtained from a female donor with multiple sclerosis, enrolled in a pregnancy study. The CDR3 loop reads CASSLSGTGNTEAFF. The sequenced DNA is TGTGCCAGCAGTTTATCCGGGACAGGGAACACTGAAGCTTTCTTT.